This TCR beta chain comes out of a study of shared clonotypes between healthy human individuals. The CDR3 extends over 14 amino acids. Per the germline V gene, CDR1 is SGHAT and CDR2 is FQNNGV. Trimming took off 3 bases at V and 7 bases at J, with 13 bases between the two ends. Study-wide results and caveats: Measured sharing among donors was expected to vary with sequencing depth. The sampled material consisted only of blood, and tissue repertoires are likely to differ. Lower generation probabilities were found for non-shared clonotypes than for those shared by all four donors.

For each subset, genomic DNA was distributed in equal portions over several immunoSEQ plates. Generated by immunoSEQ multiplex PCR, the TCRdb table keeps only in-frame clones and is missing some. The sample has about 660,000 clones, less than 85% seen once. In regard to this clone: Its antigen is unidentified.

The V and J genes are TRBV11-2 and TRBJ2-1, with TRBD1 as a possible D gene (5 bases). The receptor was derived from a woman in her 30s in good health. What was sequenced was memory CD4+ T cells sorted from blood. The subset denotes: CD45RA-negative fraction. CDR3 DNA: TGTGCCAGCAGCTTGGACCAGGCAGGGAATGAGCAGTTCTTC. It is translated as CASSLDQAGNEQFF.